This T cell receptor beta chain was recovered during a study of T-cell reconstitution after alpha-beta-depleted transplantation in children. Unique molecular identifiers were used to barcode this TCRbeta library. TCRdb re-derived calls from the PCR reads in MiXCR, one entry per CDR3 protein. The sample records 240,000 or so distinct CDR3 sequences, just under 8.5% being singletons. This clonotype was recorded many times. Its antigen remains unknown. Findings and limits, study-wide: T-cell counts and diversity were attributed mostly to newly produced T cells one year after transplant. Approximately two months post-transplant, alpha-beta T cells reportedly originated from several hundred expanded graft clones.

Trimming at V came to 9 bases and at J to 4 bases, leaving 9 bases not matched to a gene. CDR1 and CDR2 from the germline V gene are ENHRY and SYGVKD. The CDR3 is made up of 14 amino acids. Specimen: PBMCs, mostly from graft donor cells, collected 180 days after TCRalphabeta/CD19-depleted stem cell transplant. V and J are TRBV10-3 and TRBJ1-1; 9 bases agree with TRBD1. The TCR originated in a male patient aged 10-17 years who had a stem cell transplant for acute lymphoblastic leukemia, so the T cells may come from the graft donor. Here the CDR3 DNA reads TGTGCCATAACAACAGGGGGCGGGAGCACTGAAGCTTTCTTT. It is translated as CAITTGGGSTEAFF.